This entry lists 24 T cell receptor beta chains sequenced from one sample in a study of blood T cell repertoires in COVID-19. Sequencing was performed with immunoSEQ multiplex PCR; in TCRdb, only in-frame clones are kept and a portion is missing. The table lists some 250,000 clones, approximately 86% of them singletons. The specimen sequenced was peripheral blood. These receptors were taken from a woman aged 25 to 39 who had recovered from COVID-19.

J is TRBJ2-2 and V is TRBV6-5; the D gene is possibly TRBD2 (5 bases). The CDR3 sequence is 14 residues long. Trimming shortened V by 6 bases and J by 1 base, and 9 bases separated the two germline ends. Germline CDR1 reads MNHEY; CDR2 reads SVGAGI. CDR3 coding DNA: TGTGCCAGCAGGCGGGCCTTGAACACCGGGGAGCTGTTTTTT. Protein sequence: CASRRALNTGELFF.

V is TRBV15 and J is TRBJ2-3, with D possibly being TRBD2 (6 bases). V gave up 1 base and J gave up 2 bases, with 19 bases separating them. From germline, CDR1 is LNHNV and CDR2 YYDKDF (reference sequence). The CDR3 covers 18 residues. The CDR3 DNA reads as TGTGCCACCAGCAGAGTGCCCCTCCGTAGCGGAAACACAGATACGCAGTATTTT. It is translated as CATSRVPLRSGNTDTQYF.

The chain is built from TRBV6-2 or TRBV6-3 and TRBJ2-5; no reliable D call. The CDR3 covers 15 residues. Looked up from germline, CDR1 is MNHEY and CDR2 is SVGEGT. The germline V and J ends were trimmed by 2 bases and 4 bases, with 14 bases remaining between them. For the CDR3, the DNA is TGTGCCAGCAGTTACCTATTGGGCTTGGGAGAGACCCAGTACTTC. This translates into CASSYLLGLGETQYF.

The chain is built from TRBV7-9 and TRBJ1-4; weak D call: TRBD1 (6 bases). The V gene lost 1 base and the J gene lost 1 base, with 7 bases spanning the gap. Germline V gene lookup returns CDR1 SEHNR and CDR2 FQNEAQ (reference sequence). The CDR3 has 15 amino acids. The DNA for the CDR3 is TGTGCCAGCAGCTTAGAGGGGGAAACTAATGAAAAACTGTTTTTT. Translated, it gives CASSLEGETNEKLFF.

The chain couples TRBV18 to TRBJ2-1; 9 bases are a match to TRBD1. Germline trimming cut 3 bases from V and 8 bases from J; bases unmatched to any gene: 8. CDR1 is KGHSH and CDR2 is LQKENI in the germline V gene. This CDR3 contains 15 residues. As DNA, the CDR3 is TGTGCCAGCTCACCCCGGGACAGGGTAATCCATGAGCAGTTCTTC. Translated: CASSPRDRVIHEQFF.

The rearrangement links TRBV20-1 to TRBJ2-7; no definite D call. CDR3 size: 14 residues. Germline assignment: CDR1 DFQATT and CDR2 SNEGSKA (reference sequence). Between the trimmed V and J ends, which lost 3 bases and 0 bases, there was a span of 12 bases. The CDR3 region is CSASRRSSSYEQYF. CDR3 DNA: TGCAGTGCTAGTCGGCGATCTAGCTCCTACGAGCAGTACTTC.

J is TRBJ1-6 and V is TRBV19; 11 bases are shared with TRBD1. Trimming took 5 bases from V and 10 from J; bases not matched to a gene: 10. This CDR3 region has 16 residues. Germline CDR1 is LNHDA and CDR2 is SQIVND (reference sequence). The CDR3 loop is CASSLRTGGNTSPLHF. The DNA for the CDR3 is TGTGCCAGTAGTCTACGGACAGGGGGCAATACATCACCCCTCCACTTT.

The chain is built from TRBV2 and TRBJ2-5, with TRBD1 identical over 7 bases. Germline lookup yields CDR1 SNHLY and CDR2 FYNNEI. The V gene end was trimmed by 5 bases and the J gene end by 4 bases; junction bases not matched to a gene: 16. This CDR3 region has 17 residues. The CDR3 DNA sequence: TGTGCCAGCAGTCCAAGTGGGACAGTAAGGAGAGGAGAGACCCAGTACTTC. Its protein is CASSPSGTVRRGETQYF.

This chain joins TRBV19 and TRBJ1-2; unclear D gene. Trimming left V 4 bases short and J 0 bases short, with 9 bases between. Germline V gives CDR1 LNHDA, CDR2 SQIVND (reference sequence). There are 14 residues in the CDR3. The CDR3 DNA sequence: TGTGCCAGTAGTAGAGGCAGCACTAACTATGGCTACACCTTC. It is translated as CASSRGSTNYGYTF.

The rearrangement links TRBV9 to TRBJ2-6; TRBD1 matches 7 bases. The CDR3 is 15 residues long. Germline V lookup: CDR1 SGDLS, CDR2 YYNGEE. V shed 5 bases and J 4 bases; nucleotides not matched to a gene: 6. The CDR3 sequence is CASRTTGSGANVLTF. Here the CDR3 DNA reads TGTGCCAGCAGGACGACAGGGTCCGGGGCCAACGTCCTGACTTTC.

The genes are TRBV6-2 or TRBV6-3 and TRBJ2-7; tentatively, D is TRBD2 (6 bases). This CDR3 is built from 13 residues. Germline CDR1 reads MNHEY; CDR2 reads SVGEGT. Trimming took 4 bases from V and 0 from J, leaving 7 bases between them. In nucleotides, the CDR3 is TGTGCCAGCAGTTTAGCGGTCTCCTACGAGCAGTACTTC. Translating gives CASSLAVSYEQYF.

The V and J genes are TRBV2 and TRBJ1-3; D ambiguous. V was trimmed by 10 bases and J by 0 bases, leaving 16 bases between them. The germline V gene encodes CDR1 SNHLY and CDR2 FYNNEI. The CDR3 runs 15 residues. DNA for the CDR3: TGTGCCATCAGGCCCGGCAACTACTCTGGAAACACCATATATTTT. This sequence encodes CAIRPGNYSGNTIYF. Full variable domain (missing parts from reference TRBV2 and TRBJ1-3): EPEVTQTPSHQVTQMGQEVILRCVPISNHLYFYWYRQILGQKVEFLVSFYNNEISEKSEIFDDQFSVERPDGSNFTLKIRSTKLEDSAMYFCAIRPGNYSGNTIYFGEGSWLTVV.

The chain carries TRBV27 and TRBJ2-3, with D perhaps TRBD2 (5 bases). The CDR3 loop spans 17 amino acids. V lost 7 bases and J lost 2, with 22 bases in between. CDR1 is MNHEY and CDR2 is SMNVEV in the germline V gene (reference sequence). This CDR3 reads CASMSPSGRGFTDTQYF. The CDR3 region has the DNA TGTGCCAGCATGTCCCCCTCGGGTCGGGGTTTCACAGATACGCAGTATTTT.

In its sample, this clone was seen once. The CDR3 coding sequence is TGTGCCAGCAGCGCGGGACTACTAGGTGAGCAGTTCTTC. Encoded protein: CASSAGLLGEQFF. The chain joins TRBV9 to TRBJ2-1; 7 bases match TRBD2. Germline CDR1 reads SGDLS; CDR2 reads YYNGEE. This CDR3 spans 13 amino acids. The ends lost 3 bases at V and 9 bases at J; junction bases unmatched: 6.

The J gene is TRBJ1-2, the V gene TRBV10-1, with 8 bases fitting TRBD1. The V gene end was trimmed by 6 bases and the J gene end by 4 bases; junction bases not matched to a gene: 4. The CDR3 runs 13 residues. Looked up from germline, CDR1 is WNHNN and CDR2 is SYGVQD (reference sequence). The CDR3 DNA sequence: TGCGCCAGCAGGGGACAGGTCTCCTATGGCTACACCTTC. This codes for CASRGQVSYGYTF.

The chain links TRBV6-5 to TRBJ2-7; TRBD2 matches 7 bases. CDR3 length: 13 amino acids. Germline assignment: CDR1 MNHEY and CDR2 SVGAGI. The V and J ends lost 0 bases and 9 bases, in that order; junction bases with no gene match: 5. CDR3 sequence: CASSYSTGGAQYF. The CDR3 DNA is TGTGCCAGCAGTTACTCGACGGGGGGTGCGCAGTACTTC.

The V call is TRBV6-5, the J call TRBJ1-2, with D hard to call. Trimming removed 8 bases at V and 4 bases at J, with 14 bases between. The CDR3 is 13 residues long. Germline values: CDR1 MNHEY, CDR2 SVGAGI. In DNA, the CDR3 is TGTGCCAGCGCTCTAACGGTGGTCTATGGCTACACCTTC. Its translation is CASALTVVYGYTF.

The chain combines TRBV6-5 with TRBJ1-2; 7 bases agree with TRBD1. CDR3 length: 13 amino acids. Trimming cost V 2 bases and J 6 bases; bases outside gene matches: 3. Germline values: CDR1 MNHEY, CDR2 SVGAGI. CDR3 in amino acids: CASSYRTGHGYTF. CDR3 DNA: TGTGCCAGCAGTTACCGGACAGGCCATGGCTACACCTTC.

The chain is built from TRBV18 and TRBJ1-5, with D unresolved. The germline gives CDR1 KGHSH, CDR2 LQKENI. The CDR3 has 15 amino acids. The V end was cut by 3 bases, the J end by 6 bases, with 15 bases between. For the CDR3, the DNA is TGTGCCAGCTCACCCAACGACATTTCCGTTCAGCCCCAGCATTTT. Its translation: CASSPNDISVQPQHF.

The rearrangement joins TRBV7-8 to TRBJ2-1; 14 bases agree with TRBD2. CDR3 size: 19 residues. V was pared by 4 bases and J by 0 bases, with 8 bases of the junction left unmatched. Germline V CDR1 and CDR2: SGHVS, FQNEAQ. CDR3 sequence (DNA): TGTGCCAGCAGCTCAAGGACTAGCGGGGGGCTAAGCTCCTACAATGAGCAGTTCTTC. As protein: CASSSRTSGGLSSYNEQFF. Complete variable domain (other parts from reference TRBV7-8 and TRBJ2-1): GAGVSQSPRYKVAKRGQDVALRCDPISGHVSLFWYQQALGQGPEFLTYFQNEAQLDKSGLPSDRFFAERPEGSVSTLKIQRTQQEDSAVYLCASSSRTSGGLSSYNEQFFGPGTRLTVL.

The CDR3 DNA reads TGTGCCAGCAAACAGGGTCTGGGGGCTTTCTTT. As protein: CASKQGLGAFF. The rearrangement uses TRBV25-1 and TRBJ1-1, with D possibly matching TRBD1 (6 bases). This CDR3 contains 11 residues. Trimming removed 7 bases from V and 11 bases from J, with 14 bases in between. The V gene's germline CDR1 is MGHDK and CDR2 SYGVNS.

The chain carries TRBV30 and TRBJ2-7; D perhaps matches TRBD2 (6 bases). The CDR3 has 15 residues. V was clipped by 0 bases and J by 0 bases, with 12 bases between them. Germline loops: CDR1 GTSNPN, CDR2 SVGIG (reference sequence). CDR3 protein: CAWSVWSGDSYEQYF. The DNA of the CDR3 is TGTGCCTGGAGTGTATGGTCGGGAGACTCCTACGAGCAGTACTTC.

The CDR3: CASSPPLQGGYGYTF. CDR3 nucleotides: TGTGCCAGCAGCCCCCCCTTACAGGGCGGCTATGGCTACACCTTC. V usage is TRBV4-2 and J usage is TRBJ1-2; D is perhaps TRBD1 (6 bases). CDR1 is LGHNA and CDR2 is YNFKEQ in the germline V gene. The CDR3 consists of 15 residues. The V end was cut by 4 bases, the J end by 4 bases, with 16 bases between.

V and J are TRBV5-1 and TRBJ2-1, with 7 bases that match TRBD1. The CDR3 consists of 14 residues. After removal of 4 bases from V and 3 bases from J, the junction contained 4 bases not matched to a gene. Germline loops: CDR1 SGHRS, CDR2 YFSETQ. The CDR3 coding sequence is TGCGCCAGCAGCCTCTGGGACAGCTACAATGAGCAGTTCTTC. Translation: CASSLWDSYNEQFF.